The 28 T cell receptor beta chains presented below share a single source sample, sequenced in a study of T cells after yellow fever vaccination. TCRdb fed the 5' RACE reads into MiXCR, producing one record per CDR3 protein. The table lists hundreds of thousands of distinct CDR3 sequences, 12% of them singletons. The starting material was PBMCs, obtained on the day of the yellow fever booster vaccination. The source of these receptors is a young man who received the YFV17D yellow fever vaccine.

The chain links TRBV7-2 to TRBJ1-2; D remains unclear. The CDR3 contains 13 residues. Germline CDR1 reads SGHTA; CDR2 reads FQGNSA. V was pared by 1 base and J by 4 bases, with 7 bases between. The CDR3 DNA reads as TGTGCCAGCAGCTTAGAGCGGTTCTATGGCTACACCTTC. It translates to CASSLERFYGYTF.

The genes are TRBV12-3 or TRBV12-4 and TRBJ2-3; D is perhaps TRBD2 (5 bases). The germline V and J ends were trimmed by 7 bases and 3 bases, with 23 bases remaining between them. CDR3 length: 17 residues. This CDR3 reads CASTWERGGSSTDTQYF. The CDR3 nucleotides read TGTGCCAGCACCTGGGAACGGGGTGGGAGCTCGACAGATACGCAGTATTTT.

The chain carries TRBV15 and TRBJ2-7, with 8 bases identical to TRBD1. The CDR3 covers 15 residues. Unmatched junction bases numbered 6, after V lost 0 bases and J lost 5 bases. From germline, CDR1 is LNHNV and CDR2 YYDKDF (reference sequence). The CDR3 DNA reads TGTGCCACCAGCAGAGACAAGGGCAGGGGGCACGAGCAGTACTTC. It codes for CATSRDKGRGHEQYF.

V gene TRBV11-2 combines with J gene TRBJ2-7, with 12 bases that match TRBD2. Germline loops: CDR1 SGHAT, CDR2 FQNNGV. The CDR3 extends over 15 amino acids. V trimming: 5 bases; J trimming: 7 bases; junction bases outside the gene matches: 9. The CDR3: CASSHRTSGMVEQYF. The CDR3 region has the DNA TGTGCCAGCAGCCATAGGACTAGCGGGATGGTAGAGCAGTACTTC.

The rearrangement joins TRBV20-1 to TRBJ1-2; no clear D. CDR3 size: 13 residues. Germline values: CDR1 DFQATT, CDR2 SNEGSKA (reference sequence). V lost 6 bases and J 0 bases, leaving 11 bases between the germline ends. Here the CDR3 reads CSARLTSNYGYTF. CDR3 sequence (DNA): TGCAGTGCCCGATTGACTTCTAACTATGGCTACACCTTC.

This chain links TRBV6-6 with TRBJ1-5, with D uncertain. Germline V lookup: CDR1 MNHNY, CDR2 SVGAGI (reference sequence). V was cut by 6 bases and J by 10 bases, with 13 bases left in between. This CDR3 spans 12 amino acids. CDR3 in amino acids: CASSEQSHPQHF. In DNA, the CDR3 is TGTGCCAGCAGCGAGCAATCACATCCCCAGCATTTT.

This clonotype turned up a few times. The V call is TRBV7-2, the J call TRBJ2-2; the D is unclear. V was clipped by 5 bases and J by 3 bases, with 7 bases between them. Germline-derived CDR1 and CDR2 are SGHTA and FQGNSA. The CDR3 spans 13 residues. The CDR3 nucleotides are TGTGCCAGCAGCGGAGCACACACCGGGGAGCTGTTTTTT. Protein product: CASSGAHTGELFF.

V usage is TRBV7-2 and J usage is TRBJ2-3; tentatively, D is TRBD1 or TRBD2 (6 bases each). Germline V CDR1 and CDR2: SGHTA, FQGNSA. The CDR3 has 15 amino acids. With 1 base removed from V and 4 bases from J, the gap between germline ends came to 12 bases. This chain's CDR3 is CASSLGGAGADTQYF. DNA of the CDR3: TGTGCCAGCAGCTTAGGGGGGGCCGGGGCAGATACGCAGTATTTT.

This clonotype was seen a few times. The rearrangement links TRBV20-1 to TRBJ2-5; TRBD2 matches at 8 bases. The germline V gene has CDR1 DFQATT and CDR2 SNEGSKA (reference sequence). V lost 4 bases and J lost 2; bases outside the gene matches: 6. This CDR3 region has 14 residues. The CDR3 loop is CSAILAGLQETQYF. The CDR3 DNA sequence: TGCAGTGCTATCCTAGCGGGCCTACAAGAGACCCAGTACTTC.

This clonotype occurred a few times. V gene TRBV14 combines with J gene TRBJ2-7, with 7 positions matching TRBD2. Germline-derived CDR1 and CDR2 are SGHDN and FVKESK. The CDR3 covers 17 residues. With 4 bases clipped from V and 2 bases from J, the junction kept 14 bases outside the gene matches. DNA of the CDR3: TGTGCCAGCAGCCTGCAAAGGGCTTCGGGAGGAACCTACGAGCAGTACTTC. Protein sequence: CASSLQRASGGTYEQYF.

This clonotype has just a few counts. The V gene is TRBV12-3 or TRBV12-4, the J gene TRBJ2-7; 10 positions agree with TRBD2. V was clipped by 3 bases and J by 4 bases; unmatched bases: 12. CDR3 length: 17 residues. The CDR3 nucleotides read TGTGCCAGCAGTTTCCAACTAAGACTAGCGGGTGAATACGAGCAGTACTTC. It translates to CASSFQLRLAGEYEQYF.

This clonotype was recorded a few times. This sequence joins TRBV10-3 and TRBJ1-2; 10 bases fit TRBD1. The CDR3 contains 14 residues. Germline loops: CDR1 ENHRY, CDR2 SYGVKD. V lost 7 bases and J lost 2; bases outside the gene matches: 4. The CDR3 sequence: CAINEGQGNYGYTF. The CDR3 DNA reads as TGTGCCATCAACGAGGGACAGGGGAACTATGGCTACACCTTC.

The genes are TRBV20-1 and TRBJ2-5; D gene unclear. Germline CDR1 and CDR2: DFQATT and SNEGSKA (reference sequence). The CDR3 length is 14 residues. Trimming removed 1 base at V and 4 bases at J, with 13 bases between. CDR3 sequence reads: CSARGAGWAETQYF. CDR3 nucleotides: TGCAGTGCTAGAGGTGCAGGTTGGGCAGAGACCCAGTACTTC.

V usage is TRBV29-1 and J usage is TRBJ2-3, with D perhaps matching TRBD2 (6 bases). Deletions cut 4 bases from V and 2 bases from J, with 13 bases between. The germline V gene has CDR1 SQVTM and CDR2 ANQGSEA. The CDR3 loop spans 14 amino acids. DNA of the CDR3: TGCAGCGTTGTCGTGGGACTTCACACAGATACGCAGTATTTT. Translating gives CSVVVGLHTDTQYF.

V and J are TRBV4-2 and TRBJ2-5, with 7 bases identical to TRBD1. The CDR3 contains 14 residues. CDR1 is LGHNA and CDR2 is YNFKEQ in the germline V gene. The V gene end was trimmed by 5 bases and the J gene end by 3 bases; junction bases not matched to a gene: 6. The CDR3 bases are TGTGCCAGCAGCAAAGCAGGGACAGAAGAGACCCAGTACTTC. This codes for CASSKAGTEETQYF.

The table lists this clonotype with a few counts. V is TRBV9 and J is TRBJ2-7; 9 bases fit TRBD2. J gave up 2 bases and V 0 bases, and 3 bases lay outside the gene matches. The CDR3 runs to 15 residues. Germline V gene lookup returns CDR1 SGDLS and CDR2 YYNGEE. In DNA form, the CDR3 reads TGTGCCAGCAGCGTAGACTCTAGCGGGGCCTACGAGCAGTACTTC. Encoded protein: CASSVDSSGAYEQYF.

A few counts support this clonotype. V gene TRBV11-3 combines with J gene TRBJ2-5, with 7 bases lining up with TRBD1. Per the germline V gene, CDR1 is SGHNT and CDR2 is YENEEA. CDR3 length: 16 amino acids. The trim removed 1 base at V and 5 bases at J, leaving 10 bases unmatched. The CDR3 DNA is TGTGCCAGCAGCTTAGGGGACAGCACCTCGGGGGAGACCCAGTACTTC. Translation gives CASSLGDSTSGETQYF.

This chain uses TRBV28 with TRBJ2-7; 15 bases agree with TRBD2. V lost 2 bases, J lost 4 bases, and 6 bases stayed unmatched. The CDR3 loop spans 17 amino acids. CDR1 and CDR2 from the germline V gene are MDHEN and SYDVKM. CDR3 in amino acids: CASSLGTSGRSRYEQYF. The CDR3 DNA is TGTGCCAGCAGTTTAGGGACTAGCGGGAGGTCCAGGTACGAGCAGTACTTC.

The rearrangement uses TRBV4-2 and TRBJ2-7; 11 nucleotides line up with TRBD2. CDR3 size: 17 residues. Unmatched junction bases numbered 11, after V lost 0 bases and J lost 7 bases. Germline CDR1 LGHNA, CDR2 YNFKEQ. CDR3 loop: CASSQEGPGLAALEQYF. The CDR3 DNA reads TGTGCCAGCAGCCAAGAGGGGCCGGGACTAGCGGCCTTGGAGCAGTACTTC.

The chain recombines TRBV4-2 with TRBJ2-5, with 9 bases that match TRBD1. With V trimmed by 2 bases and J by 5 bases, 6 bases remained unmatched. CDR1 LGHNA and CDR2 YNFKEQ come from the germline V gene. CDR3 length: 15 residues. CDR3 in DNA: TGTGCCAGCAGCCAATCACAGGGGGCCGAGGAGACCCAGTACTTC. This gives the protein CASSQSQGAEETQYF.

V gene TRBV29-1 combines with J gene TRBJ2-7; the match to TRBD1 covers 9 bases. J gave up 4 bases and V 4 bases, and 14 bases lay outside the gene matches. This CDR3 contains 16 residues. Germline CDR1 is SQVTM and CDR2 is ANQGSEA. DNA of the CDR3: TGCAGCGTTGTTGGACAGGGGCGCTCAGATGGGTACGAGCAGTACTTC. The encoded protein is CSVVGQGRSDGYEQYF.

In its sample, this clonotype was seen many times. The CDR3 sequence is CSARSGNYGYTF. The CDR3 DNA reads TGCAGTGCTAGAAGCGGTAACTATGGCTACACCTTC. The genes are TRBV20-1 and TRBJ1-2; D unresolved. V lost 2 bases to trimming and J lost 1 base, with 5 bases between them. CDR1 and CDR2 from the germline V gene are DFQATT and SNEGSKA (reference sequence). The CDR3 is 12 residues long.

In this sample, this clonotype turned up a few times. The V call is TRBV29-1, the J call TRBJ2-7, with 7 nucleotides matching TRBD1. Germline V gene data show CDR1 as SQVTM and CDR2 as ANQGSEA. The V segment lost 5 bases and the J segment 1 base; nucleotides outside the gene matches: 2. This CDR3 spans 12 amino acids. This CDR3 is CSVWDSSYEQYF. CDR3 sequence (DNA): TGCAGCGTTTGGGACAGTTCCTACGAGCAGTACTTC.

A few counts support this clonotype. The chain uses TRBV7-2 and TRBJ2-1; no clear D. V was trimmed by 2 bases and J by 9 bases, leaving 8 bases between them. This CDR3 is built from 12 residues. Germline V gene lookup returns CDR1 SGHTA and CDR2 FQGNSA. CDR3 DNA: TGTGCCAGCAGCTTAACCCGGGTTGAGCAGTTCTTC. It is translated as CASSLTRVEQFF.

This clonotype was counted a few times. The CDR3 loop reads CASSSRPRPWETQYF. The CDR3 nucleotides read TGTGCCAGCAGTTCCCGACCCAGGCCTTGGGAGACCCAGTACTTC. This chain uses TRBV12-3 or TRBV12-4 with TRBJ2-5, with D unresolved. The CDR3 has 15 residues. V was pared by 4 bases and J by 5 bases, with 17 bases between.

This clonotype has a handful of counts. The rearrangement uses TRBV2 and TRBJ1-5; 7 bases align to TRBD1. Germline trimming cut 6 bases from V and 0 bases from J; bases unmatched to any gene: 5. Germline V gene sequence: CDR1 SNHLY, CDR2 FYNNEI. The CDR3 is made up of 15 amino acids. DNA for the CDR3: TGTGCCAGCAGCGTAGGGACAGATAGCAATCAGCCCCAGCATTTT. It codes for CASSVGTDSNQPQHF.

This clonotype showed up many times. CDR3 loop: CAISEDRASYNEQFF. CDR3 DNA sequence: TGTGCCATCAGTGAGGACAGGGCCTCCTACAATGAGCAGTTCTTC. This chain joins TRBV10-3 and TRBJ2-1; 7 bases line up with TRBD1. The V gene end was trimmed by 2 bases and the J gene end by 0 bases; junction bases not matched to a gene: 1. In germline, CDR1 is ENHRY, CDR2 SYGVKD. This CDR3 has 15 amino acids.

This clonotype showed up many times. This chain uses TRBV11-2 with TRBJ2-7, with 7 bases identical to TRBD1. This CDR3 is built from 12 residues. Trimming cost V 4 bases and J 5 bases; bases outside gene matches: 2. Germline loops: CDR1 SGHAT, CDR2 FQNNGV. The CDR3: CASSYRGHEQYF. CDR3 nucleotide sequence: TGTGCCAGCAGCTACAGGGGCCACGAGCAGTACTTC.